This T cell receptor (beta chain) was found in a study of radiotherapy plus CTLA-4 blockade in lung cancer. Data came from immunoSEQ multiplex PCR; TCRdb stores just in-frame clones and leaves some out. The sample shows 95,000 to 150,000 clones, 90% of them seen only once. The CDR3 spans 12 residues. Germline CDR1 reads MNHNY; CDR2 reads SVGAGI (reference sequence). Trimming pared 10 bases from V and 0 bases from J, leaving 7 bases between. Study conclusions and caveats: Tumor-derived TCR clones expanded in blood after radiotherapy plus ipilimumab. How blood T cell clones changed early, along with interferon-beta, reportedly forecast response best.

A remark on this clone: What it binds is not known.

The material sequenced was peripheral blood, taken from a patient treated with radiotherapy plus ipilimumab. The gene calls are TRBV6-6 and TRBJ1-3; D ambiguous. This clonotype originated in a human donor with non-small cell lung cancer that progressed on radiotherapy plus ipilimumab. The CDR3 protein is CAIRSSGNTIYF. CDR3 DNA sequence: TGTGCCATCCGCAGCTCTGGAAACACCATATATTTT.